Reported below is one T cell receptor (beta chain). In the study's own analysis: Amplification of reference gene primers provided the estimated nucleated cell counts. Clones were sequenced by immunoSEQ multiplex PCR, and TCRdb holds only the in-frame ones, with some missing. V and J calls and clone size are copied from that table; D and trimming were computed from the DNA. The data show 200,000 to 300,000 clones, 82% seen once. The data are from a study of blood T cell repertoires in COVID-19. Study information: Material from acute and convalescent COVID-19 was sourced from the United States, Italy and Spain. From T cells, B-cell-depleted T cells, or PBMCs came the material, which was cDNA or gDNA.

The sample was peripheral blood. This receptor was taken from a woman aged 55-69 years with active or convalescent COVID-19.

The CDR3 nucleotides read TGTGCCAGCAGTCAGAGGGGGGGATCAGATCCCCAGCATTTT. Its protein product is CASSQRGGSDPQHF. This chain uses TRBV6-5 with TRBJ1-5; D perhaps matches TRBD1 (6 bases). The ends were cut back, 5 bases at V and 10 bases at J, with 18 bases in the middle. The CDR3 runs 14 residues. CDR1 is MNHEY and CDR2 is SVGAGI in the germline V gene.